These 26 T cell receptor beta chains originate from one sample sequenced in a study of blood T cell repertoires in COVID-19. Profiling relied on immunoSEQ multiplex PCR, and the TCRdb table lists in-frame clones only, not all of them. The data contain more than 150,000 clones, 70% to 85% of them seen just once; the ten biggest clones take up more than 5%. Specimen: peripheral blood. These TCRs come from a woman under 40 with acute or convalescent COVID-19.

This chain uses TRBV12-3 or TRBV12-4 with TRBJ1-1; no clear D gene. The CDR3 has 12 amino acids. Trimming removed 4 bases at V and 10 bases at J, with 13 bases between. DNA for the CDR3: TGTGCCAGCAGTTATCCGGGGTCGGGAGCTTTCTTT. Translating gives CASSYPGSGAFF.

The chain's CDR3 is CASSGYRDGEAFF. The CDR3 nucleotides read TGTGCCAGCAGCGGATACAGGGACGGTGAAGCTTTCTTT. The chain recombines TRBV11-2 with TRBJ1-1, with D possibly matching TRBD1 (6 bases). Trimming stripped 5 bases from V and 7 bases from J, with 14 bases between. The CDR3 is 13 amino acids. CDR1 and CDR2 (germline): SGHAT, FQNNGV.

J is TRBJ2-1 and V is TRBV11-2; D might be TRBD2 (5 bases). The CDR3 is 12 amino acids. Trimming removed 1 base from V and 14 bases from J, with 12 bases in between. CDR1 and CDR2 from the germline V gene are SGHAT and FQNNGV. CDR3 amino acids: CASSLGAGKEFF. The CDR3, as DNA: TGTGCCAGCAGCTTAGGAGCCGGGAAGGAGTTCTTC.

This clone has a single count. The V call is TRBV7-3, the J call TRBJ2-7, with 11 bases fitting TRBD2. The junction had 15 bases not matched to a gene; V was cut back by 5 bases and J by 6 bases. This CDR3 spans 17 amino acids. CDR1 and CDR2 (germline): SGHTA, FQGTGA. The CDR3 nucleotides are TGTGCCAGCAGCCCTGACCGAACTAGCGGGGGTTTTTCCGAGCAGTACTTC. It yields the protein CASSPDRTSGGFSEQYF.

This clone came up once. CDR3 residues: CASTREVAIYGYTF. The CDR3, as DNA: TGTGCCAGCACGAGGGAGGTGGCAATATATGGCTACACCTTC. V usage is TRBV2 and J usage is TRBJ1-2; the D is unclear. CDR3 length equals 14 residues. The V end lost 7 bases, the J end lost 5 bases, and 17 bases lay between the germline ends. Germline values: CDR1 SNHLY, CDR2 FYNNEI.

This clone was picked up one time. The chain joins TRBV5-1 to TRBJ1-1, with D perhaps TRBD1 (6 bases). Trimming cost V 2 bases and J 2 bases, with 13 bases left between them. Germline V gives CDR1 SGHRS, CDR2 YFSETQ. This CDR3 region has 15 residues. The DNA of the CDR3 is TGCGCCAGCAGCTTCCTCTCCGGGACAAACACTGAAGCTTTCTTT. Residues: CASSFLSGTNTEAFF.

The V gene is TRBV7-2, the J gene TRBJ2-5; possibly TRBD2 for D (5 bases). Trimming stripped 1 base from V and 1 base from J, with 19 bases between. From germline, CDR1 is SGHTA and CDR2 FQGNSA. This CDR3 has 18 amino acids. This chain's CDR3 is CASSLGGRGRTTQETQYF. In DNA form, the CDR3 reads TGTGCCAGCAGCTTAGGAGGGAGAGGGCGGACCACCCAAGAGACCCAGTACTTC.

This chain links TRBV13 with TRBJ2-1; 11 nucleotides match TRBD2. Germline assignment: CDR1 PRHDT and CDR2 FYEKMQ (reference sequence). V lost 2 bases and J lost 5; bases outside the gene matches: 2. This CDR3 comprises 15 residues. The chain's CDR3 is CASSLLGLADNEQFF. For the CDR3, the DNA is TGTGCCAGCAGCTTATTGGGACTAGCGGACAATGAGCAGTTCTTC.

This chain connects TRBV5-6 to TRBJ1-3; D not certain. The CDR3 contains 15 residues. Trimming took 0 bases from V and 8 from J, leaving 15 bases between them. Looked up from germline, CDR1 is SGHDT and CDR2 is YYEEEE. As DNA, the CDR3 is TGTGCCAGCAGCTTGGACCCGGGAGCTTCGGACACCATATATTTT. Translating gives CASSLDPGASDTIYF.

The gene calls are TRBV7-2 and TRBJ2-1; TRBD2 matches at 8 bases. J was trimmed by 6 bases and V by 5 bases; bases with no gene match: 9. Germline CDR1 SGHTA, CDR2 FQGNSA. This CDR3 is built from 15 residues. CDR3 bases: TGTGCCAGCAGCCCCCGGGAGGGGACCCCCAATGAGCAGTTCTTC. It translates to CASSPREGTPNEQFF. The full variable domain, in which reference TRBV7-2 and TRBJ2-1 provide the parts outside the CDR3, is GAGVSQSPSNKVTEKGKDVELRCDPISGHTALYWYRQSLGQGLEFLIYFQGNSAPDKSGLPSDRFSAERTGGSVSTLTIQRTQQEDSAVYLCASSPREGTPNEQFFGPGTRLTVL.

This rearrangement joins TRBV28 to TRBJ1-5; no firm D call. Germline CDR1 is MDHEN and CDR2 is SYDVKM. V was trimmed by 6 bases and J by 6 bases, leaving 15 bases between them. The length of the CDR3 is 14 residues. The CDR3 region is CASSSPSSGQPQHF. CDR3 nucleotide sequence: TGTGCCAGCAGCTCGCCATCTTCGGGTCAGCCCCAGCATTTT. Variable domain in full (rest from reference TRBV28 and TRBJ1-5): DVKVTQSSRYLVKRTGEKVFLECVQDMDHENMFWYRQDPGLGLRLIYFSYDVKMKEKGDIPEGYSVSREKKERFSLILESASTNQTSMYLCASSSPSSGQPQHFGDGTRLSIL.

The chain has TRBV6-5 and TRBJ1-3; tentatively, D is TRBD1 (6 bases). V shed 2 bases and J shed 4 bases, with 12 bases lying between them. The CDR3 totals 15 residues. Germline V gives CDR1 MNHEY, CDR2 SVGAGI. This CDR3 reads CASSYTQGIGNTIYF. The CDR3 DNA sequence: TGTGCCAGCAGTTACACTCAGGGGATAGGAAACACCATATATTTT.

The rearrangement links TRBV5-1 to TRBJ1-1; D unclear. The CDR3 is 13 residues long. The germline V gene has CDR1 SGHRS and CDR2 YFSETQ. V was clipped by 1 base and J by 1 base, with 5 bases between them. The CDR3 DNA sequence: TGCGCCAGCAGCTTGCCAGGGAACACTGAAGCTTTCTTT. It encodes CASSLPGNTEAFF.

The V and J genes are TRBV29-1 and TRBJ1-1, with D hard to call. V was trimmed by 2 bases and J by 5 bases, leaving 9 bases between them. This CDR3 is built from 12 residues. Germline CDR1 reads SQVTM; CDR2 reads ANQGSEA. The DNA of the CDR3 is TGCAGCGTTGAACAGGCACGTACTGAAGCTTTCTTT. Its protein is CSVEQARTEAFF.

The chain links TRBV4-2 to TRBJ1-3; D is uncertain. Per the germline V gene, CDR1 is LGHNA and CDR2 is YNFKEQ. The CDR3 runs 15 residues. The V and J ends lost 1 base and 1 base respectively, with 8 bases between them. The CDR3 sequence: CASSQAGFSGNTIYF. As DNA, the CDR3 is TGTGCCAGCAGCCAAGCGGGGTTTTCTGGAAACACCATATATTTT.

This sequence joins TRBV4-3 and TRBJ2-3; 7 nucleotides line up with TRBD2. The CDR3 is 20 amino acids. Losses at the gene ends were 0 bases for V and 2 bases for J; bases not matched to a gene: 17. CDR1 and CDR2 from the germline V gene are LGHNA and YSLEER. CDR3 protein: CASSQELAFARGTDTDTQYF. In DNA, the CDR3 is TGCGCCAGCAGCCAAGAATTGGCCTTTGCGCGGGGGACCGACACAGATACGCAGTATTTT.

The gene calls are TRBV4-2 and TRBJ2-5; 7 nucleotides agree with TRBD1. The V and J ends lost 4 bases and 5 bases, in that order; junction bases with no gene match: 7. CDR3 length: 14 amino acids. Germline V CDR1 and CDR2: LGHNA, YNFKEQ. The CDR3 DNA is TGTGCCAGCAGCCTCGCAGGGGGTGAGGAGACCCAGTACTTC. Translated, it gives CASSLAGGEETQYF.

This chain uses TRBV7-9 with TRBJ1-2; a possible D gene is TRBD1 (6 bases). This CDR3 is 13 amino acids long. CDR1 is SEHNR and CDR2 is FQNEAQ in the germline V gene (reference sequence). The germline V and J ends were trimmed by 6 bases and 2 bases, with 10 bases remaining between them. CDR3 in amino acids: CASSTDRNYGYTF. DNA of the CDR3: TGTGCCAGCAGTACGGACAGAAACTATGGCTACACCTTC.

The chain carries TRBV9 and TRBJ2-3; 8 bases match TRBD2. The CDR3 is 16 residues long. Looked up from germline, CDR1 is SGDLS and CDR2 is YYNGEE. V lost 0 bases, J lost 2 bases, and 5 bases stayed unmatched. The CDR3 spells CASSVEGGGITDTQYF. The CDR3 DNA follows: TGTGCCAGCAGCGTAGAGGGCGGGGGGATCACAGATACGCAGTATTTT. Drawing the rest from reference TRBV9 and TRBJ2-3, the complete variable domain is DSGVTQTPKHLITATGQRVTLRCSPRSGDLSVYWYQQSLDQGLQFLIQYYNGEERAKGNILERFSAQQFPDLHSELNLSSLELGDSALYFCASSVEGGGITDTQYFGPGTRLTVL.

The rearrangement links TRBV6-6 to TRBJ2-7; a weak D match, TRBD2 (6 bases). Germline V CDR1 and CDR2: MNHNY, SVGAGI (reference sequence). This CDR3 is 14 amino acids long. The V gene lost 1 base and the J gene lost 3 bases, with 10 bases spanning the gap. The CDR3 sequence is CASSYFAGFYEQYF. The CDR3 DNA sequence: TGTGCCAGCAGTTACTTTGCGGGATTCTACGAGCAGTACTTC.

The V and J genes are TRBV5-1 and TRBJ2-7, with D possibly matching TRBD1 (6 bases). Germline V gene lookup returns CDR1 SGHRS and CDR2 YFSETQ. Trimming took off 0 bases at V and 4 bases at J, with 8 bases between the two ends. The CDR3 spans 13 residues. Here the CDR3 reads CASSLEQGYEQYF. The CDR3 coding sequence is TGCGCCAGCAGCTTGGAGCAGGGGTACGAGCAGTACTTC.

The chain recombines TRBV4-1 with TRBJ2-1, with D possibly being TRBD1 (5 bases). The CDR3 loop spans 15 amino acids. V was clipped by 5 bases and J by 1 base, with 12 bases between them. Germline V gives CDR1 MGHRA, CDR2 YSYEKL. Written as DNA, the CDR3 is TGCGCCAGCAGCAAATTAGCAGGGTCCTACAATGAGCAGTTCTTC. It specifies CASSKLAGSYNEQFF.

The chain recombines TRBV11-1 with TRBJ2-1; D not certain. Germline lookup yields CDR1 SGHAT and CDR2 FQDESV (reference sequence). The CDR3 extends over 12 amino acids. V was cut by 4 bases and J by 3 bases, with 4 bases left in between. CDR3 bases: TGTGCCAGCAGCTCCTACTACAATGAGCAGTTCTTC. It is translated as CASSSYYNEQFF.

This chain links TRBV27 with TRBJ2-1; no clear D. The CDR3 totals 11 residues. V was clipped by 7 bases and J by 7 bases, with 8 bases between them. The germline V gene has CDR1 MNHEY and CDR2 SMNVEV (reference sequence). CDR3 sequence (DNA): TGTGCCAGCACTTTGAGAAATGAGCAGTTCTTC. Translation: CASTLRNEQFF.

The rearrangement uses TRBV5-1 and TRBJ2-1, with a weak D call TRBD2 (6 bases). Trimming pared 6 bases from V and 6 bases from J, leaving 13 bases between. The CDR3 covers 13 residues. In germline, CDR1 is SGHRS, CDR2 YFSETQ. CDR3 amino acids: CASTGGSFNEQFF. CDR3 DNA: TGCGCCAGCACAGGAGGGTCTTTCAATGAGCAGTTCTTC.

The genes are TRBV3-1 (or the pseudogene TRBV3-2) and TRBJ2-1; 11 bases are shared with TRBD2. Germline CDR1 and CDR2: LGHDT and YNNKEL (reference sequence). Unmatched junction bases numbered 6, after V lost 1 base and J lost 7 bases. The CDR3 spans 16 residues. The CDR3 sequence: CASSQGSGGAMNEQFF. In DNA, the CDR3 is TGTGCCAGCAGCCAAGGTAGCGGGGGGGCGATGAATGAGCAGTTCTTC.